This TCR beta chain was sequenced in a study of T-cell reconstitution after alpha-beta-depleted transplantation in children. Study-wide findings and caveats: A year post-transplant, T-cell counts and diversity derived mostly from newly produced T cells. About two months after transplant, alpha-beta T cells reportedly came from several hundred expanded graft clones.

Library preparation (for TCRbeta) was performed with unique molecular identifiers. Via MiXCR, TCRdb re-called the PCR reads, giving one row per CDR3 protein. The table has fewer than 1 million distinct CDR3 sequences, 16% seen once. About this clonotype: The antigen is undetermined.

Trimming pared 2 bases from V and 0 bases from J, leaving 17 bases between. This CDR3 has 17 residues. Germline CDR1 reads LGHNT; CDR2 reads FRNRAP. The clonotype originates from a male patient younger than 18 who had a stem cell transplant for acute lymphoblastic leukemia, so the T cells may come from the graft donor. The chain joins TRBV12-5 to TRBJ2-7; possibly TRBD1 for D (5 bases). Here the sequenced sample was PBMCs, mostly from graft donor cells, taken 360 days after TCRalphabeta/CD19-depleted stem cell transplant. The CDR3 sequence is CASGLPLAGPSSYEQYF. CDR3 nucleotides: TGTGCTAGTGGTTTGCCCCTGGCAGGGCCGTCCTCCTACGAGCAGTACTTC.